This T cell receptor (beta chain) was obtained from a study of blood T cell repertoires in COVID-19. Across the whole study: There were acute and convalescent COVID-19 samples, and they came from the United States, Italy and Spain.

Repertoires were generated with immunoSEQ multiplex PCR, while TCRdb's copy carries only in-frame clones and drops some. The sample includes 250,000 to 350,000 clones, over 80% of them seen just once. J lost 2 bases, V lost 3 bases, and 5 bases had no gene match. This CDR3 is 16 amino acids long. The germline V gene encodes CDR1 LNHDA and CDR2 SQIVND (reference sequence). This clone came up once. The rearrangement joins TRBV19 to TRBJ2-5, with 11 bases lining up with TRBD2. The clonotype originates from a woman between 50 and 59 years old with COVID-19, enrolled during active disease. The source material was peripheral blood. The CDR3 nucleotides are TGTGCCAGTAGTATGCGGGTAGCGGGAGGGCAAGAGACCCAGTACTTC. Amino acids: CASSMRVAGGQETQYF.